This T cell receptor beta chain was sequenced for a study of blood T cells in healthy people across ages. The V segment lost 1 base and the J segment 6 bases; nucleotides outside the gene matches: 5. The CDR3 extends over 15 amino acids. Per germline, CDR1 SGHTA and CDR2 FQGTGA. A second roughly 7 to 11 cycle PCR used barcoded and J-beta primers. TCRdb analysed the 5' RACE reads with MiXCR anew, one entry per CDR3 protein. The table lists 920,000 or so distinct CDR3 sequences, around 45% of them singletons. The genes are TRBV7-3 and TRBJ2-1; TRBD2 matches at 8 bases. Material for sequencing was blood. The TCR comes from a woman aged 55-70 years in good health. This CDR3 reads CASSLITGRVNEQFF. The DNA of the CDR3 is TGTGCCAGCAGCTTAATAACCGGGAGGGTCAATGAGCAGTTCTTC.